Below, one T cell receptor beta chain is given with its context. Antigen specificity is unknown. Its ends do not fully match the called genes, so a read error is possible. This record belongs to a study of naive and memory T cell subsets. Study observations and caveats: A few larger clonotypes appeared in naive repertoires, especially CD8, possibly memory cells re-expressing CD45RA.

Germline V gives CDR1 SSHAT, CDR2 FNYEAQ (reference sequence). The CDR3 is 15 amino acids. The beta constant-region primer was an equimolar mix of two oligonucleotides covering TRBC1 and TRBC2. Ligated cDNA was amplified by four rounds of PCR with nested alpha and beta constant-region primers and SP2. TCRdb processed the UMI-ligation and nested PCR reads anew with MiXCR; each CDR3 protein has one entry. The sample lists under 150,000 distinct CDR3 sequences; approximately 20% were seen once. The rearrangement joins TRBV7-7 to TRBJ2-7; 11 bases fit TRBD1. The sample consisted of naive CD8+ T cells from blood. This TCR came from a human donor in good health. As DNA, the CDR3 is TGTGCTAGCAGCTTAGGGACAGGGGGTTCCTACGAGCAGTACTTC. Protein sequence: CASSLGTGGSYEQYF.